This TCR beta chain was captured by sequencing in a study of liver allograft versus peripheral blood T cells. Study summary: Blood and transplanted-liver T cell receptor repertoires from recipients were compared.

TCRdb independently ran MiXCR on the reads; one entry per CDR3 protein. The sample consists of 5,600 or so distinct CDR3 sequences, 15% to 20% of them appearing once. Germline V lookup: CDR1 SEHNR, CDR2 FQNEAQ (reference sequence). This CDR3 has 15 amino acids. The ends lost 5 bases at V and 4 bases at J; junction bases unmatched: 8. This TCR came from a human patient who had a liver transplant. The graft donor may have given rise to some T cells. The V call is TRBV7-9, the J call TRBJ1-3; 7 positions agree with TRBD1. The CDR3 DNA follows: TGTGCCAGCAGCCACACAGGGGCAGGAGGAAACACCATATATTTT. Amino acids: CASSHTGAGGNTIYF.